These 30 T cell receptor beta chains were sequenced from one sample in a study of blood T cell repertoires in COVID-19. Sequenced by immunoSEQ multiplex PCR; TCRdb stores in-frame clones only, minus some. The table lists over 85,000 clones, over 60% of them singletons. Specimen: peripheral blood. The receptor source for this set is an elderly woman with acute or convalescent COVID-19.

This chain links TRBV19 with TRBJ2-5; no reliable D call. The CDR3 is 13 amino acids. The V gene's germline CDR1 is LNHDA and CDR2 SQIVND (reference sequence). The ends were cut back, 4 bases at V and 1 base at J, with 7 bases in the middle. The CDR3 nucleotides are TGTGCCAGTAGTAAACAGAGCCAAGAGACCCAGTACTTC. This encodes CASSKQSQETQYF.

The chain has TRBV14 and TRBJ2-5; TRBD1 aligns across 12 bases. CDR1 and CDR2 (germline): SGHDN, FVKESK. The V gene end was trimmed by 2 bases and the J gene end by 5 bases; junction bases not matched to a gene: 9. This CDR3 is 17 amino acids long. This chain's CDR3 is CASSQPQGTGGLETQYF. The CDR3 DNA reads TGTGCCAGCAGCCAACCGCAAGGGACAGGGGGCTTGGAGACCCAGTACTTC.

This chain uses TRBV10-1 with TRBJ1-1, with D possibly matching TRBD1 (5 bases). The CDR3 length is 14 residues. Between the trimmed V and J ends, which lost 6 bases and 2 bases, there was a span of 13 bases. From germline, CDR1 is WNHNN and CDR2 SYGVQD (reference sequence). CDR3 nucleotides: TGCGCCAGCAGCCCAGCAGGGTTAAACACTGAAGCTTTCTTT. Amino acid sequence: CASSPAGLNTEAFF.

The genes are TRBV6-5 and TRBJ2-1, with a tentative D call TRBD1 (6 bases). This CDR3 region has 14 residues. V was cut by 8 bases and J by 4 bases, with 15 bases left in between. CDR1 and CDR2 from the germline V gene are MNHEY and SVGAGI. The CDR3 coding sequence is TGTGCCAGCCTCAGGATGAGGGGGTACAATGAGCAGTTCTTC. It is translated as CASLRMRGYNEQFF.

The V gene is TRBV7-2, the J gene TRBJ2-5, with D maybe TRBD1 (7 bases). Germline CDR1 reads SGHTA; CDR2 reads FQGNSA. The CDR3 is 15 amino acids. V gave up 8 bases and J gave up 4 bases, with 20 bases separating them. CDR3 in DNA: TGTGCCAGCGGGACGTATGCAGGGGGGACAGAGACCCAGTACTTC. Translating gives CASGTYAGGTETQYF.

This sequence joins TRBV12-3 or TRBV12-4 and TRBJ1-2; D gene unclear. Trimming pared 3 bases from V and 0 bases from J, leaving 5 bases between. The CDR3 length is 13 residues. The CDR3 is CASSLQTNYGYTF. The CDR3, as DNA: TGTGCCAGCAGTTTGCAGACTAACTATGGCTACACCTTC.

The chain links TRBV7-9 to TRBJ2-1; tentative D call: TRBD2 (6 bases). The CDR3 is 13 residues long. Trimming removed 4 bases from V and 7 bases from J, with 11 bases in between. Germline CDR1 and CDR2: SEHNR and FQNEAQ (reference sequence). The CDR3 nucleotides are TGTGCCAGCAGCTCCGGGACTCTAAATGAGCAGTTCTTC. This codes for CASSSGTLNEQFF.

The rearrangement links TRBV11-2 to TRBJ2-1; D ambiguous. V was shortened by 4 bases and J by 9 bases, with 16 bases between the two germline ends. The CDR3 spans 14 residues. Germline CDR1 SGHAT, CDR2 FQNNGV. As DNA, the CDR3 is TGTGCCAGCAGCTCTCAGACCTTTTCGGGTGAGCAGTTCTTC. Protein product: CASSSQTFSGEQFF. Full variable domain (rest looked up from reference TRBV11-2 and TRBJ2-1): EAGVAQSPRYKIIEKRQSVAFWCNPISGHATLYWYQQILGQGPKLLIQFQNNGVVDDSQLPKDRFSAERLKGVDSTLKIQPAKLEDSAVYLCASSSQTFSGEQFFGPGTRLTVL.

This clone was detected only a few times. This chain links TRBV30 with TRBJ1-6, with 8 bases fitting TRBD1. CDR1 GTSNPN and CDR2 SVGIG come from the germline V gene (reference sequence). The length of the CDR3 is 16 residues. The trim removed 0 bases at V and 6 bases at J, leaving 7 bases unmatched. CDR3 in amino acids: CAWSVPGTGFNSPLHF. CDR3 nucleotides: TGTGCCTGGAGTGTACCCGGGACAGGTTTTAATTCACCCCTCCACTTT.

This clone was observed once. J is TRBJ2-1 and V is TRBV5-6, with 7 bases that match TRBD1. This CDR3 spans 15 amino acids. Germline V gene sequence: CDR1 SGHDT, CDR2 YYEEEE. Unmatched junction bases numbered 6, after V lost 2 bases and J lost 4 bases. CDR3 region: CASSFRGGGYNEQFF. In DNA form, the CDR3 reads TGTGCCAGCAGCTTCAGAGGGGGCGGATACAATGAGCAGTTCTTC.

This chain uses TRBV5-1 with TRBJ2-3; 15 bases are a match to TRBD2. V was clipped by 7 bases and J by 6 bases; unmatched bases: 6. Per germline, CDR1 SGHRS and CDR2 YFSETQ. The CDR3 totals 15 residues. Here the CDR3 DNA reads TGCGCCAGCCATACCGGGACTAGCGGGGGGGATACGCAGTATTTT. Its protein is CASHTGTSGGDTQYF.

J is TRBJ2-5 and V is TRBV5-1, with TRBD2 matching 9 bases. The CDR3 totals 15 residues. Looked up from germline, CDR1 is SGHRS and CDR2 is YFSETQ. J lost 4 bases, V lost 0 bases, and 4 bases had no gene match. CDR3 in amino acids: CASSLASGGTETQYF. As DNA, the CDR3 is TGCGCCAGCAGCTTGGCGAGCGGGGGGACAGAGACCCAGTACTTC.

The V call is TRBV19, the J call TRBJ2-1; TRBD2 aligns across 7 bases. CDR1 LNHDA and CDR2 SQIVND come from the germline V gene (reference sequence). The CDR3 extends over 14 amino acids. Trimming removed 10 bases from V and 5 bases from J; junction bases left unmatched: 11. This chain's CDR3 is CATQTLALNNEQFF. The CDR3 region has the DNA TGTGCCACTCAGACACTAGCGCTGAACAATGAGCAGTTCTTC.

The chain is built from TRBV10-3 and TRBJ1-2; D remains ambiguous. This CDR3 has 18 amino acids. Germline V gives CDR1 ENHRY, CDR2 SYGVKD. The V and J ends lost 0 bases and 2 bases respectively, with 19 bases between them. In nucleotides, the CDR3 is TGTGCCATCAGTGAGTCTATCAAACCCGGAGGGAAGAACTATGGCTACACCTTC. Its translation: CAISESIKPGGKNYGYTF.

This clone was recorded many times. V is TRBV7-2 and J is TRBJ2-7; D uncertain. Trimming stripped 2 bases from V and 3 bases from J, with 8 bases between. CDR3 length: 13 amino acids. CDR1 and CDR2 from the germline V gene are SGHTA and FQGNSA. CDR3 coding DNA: TGTGCCAGCAGCTTAAAAGGCGGCTACGAGCAGTACTTC. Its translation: CASSLKGGYEQYF. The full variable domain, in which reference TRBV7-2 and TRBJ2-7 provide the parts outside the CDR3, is GAGVSQSPSNKVTEKGKDVELRCDPISGHTALYWYRQSLGQGLEFLIYFQGNSAPDKSGLPSDRFSAERTGGSVSTLTIQRTQQEDSAVYLCASSLKGGYEQYFGPGTRLTVT.

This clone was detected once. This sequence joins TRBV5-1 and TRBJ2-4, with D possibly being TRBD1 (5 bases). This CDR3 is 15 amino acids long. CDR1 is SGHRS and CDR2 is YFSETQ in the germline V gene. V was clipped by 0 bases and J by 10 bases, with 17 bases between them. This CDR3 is CASSLAGRVATIQYF. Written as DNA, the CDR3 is TGCGCCAGCAGCTTGGCGGGCAGGGTGGCGACGATTCAGTACTTC.

CDR3 residues: CAISPGLADNEQFF. CDR3 in DNA: TGTGCCATCAGCCCGGGACTAGCGGACAATGAGCAGTTCTTC. The V gene is TRBV10-3, the J gene TRBJ2-1, with 11 nucleotides matching TRBD2. Germline-derived CDR1 and CDR2 are ENHRY and SYGVKD. The CDR3 loop spans 14 amino acids. Trimming at V came to 6 bases and at J to 5 bases, leaving 3 bases not matched to a gene.

The CDR3 region is CATSEGRQPNTEAFF. Here the CDR3 DNA reads TGTGCCACCAGTGAAGGGAGGCAGCCTAACACTGAAGCTTTCTTT. The V and J genes are TRBV24-1 and TRBJ1-1, with D unresolved. CDR1 and CDR2 (germline): KGHDR, SFDVKD. This CDR3 is 15 amino acids long. V was cut by 4 bases and J by 2 bases, with 13 bases left in between.

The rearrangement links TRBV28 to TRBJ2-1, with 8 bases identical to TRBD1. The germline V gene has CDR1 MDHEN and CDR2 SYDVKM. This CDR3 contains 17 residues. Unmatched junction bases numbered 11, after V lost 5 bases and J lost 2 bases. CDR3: CASSPPRTGRPYNEQFF. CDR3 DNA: TGTGCCAGCAGTCCCCCCCGGACAGGGAGACCCTACAATGAGCAGTTCTTC.

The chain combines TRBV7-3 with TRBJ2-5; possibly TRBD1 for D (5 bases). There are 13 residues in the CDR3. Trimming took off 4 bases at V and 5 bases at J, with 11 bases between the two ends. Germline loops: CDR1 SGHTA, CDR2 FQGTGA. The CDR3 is CASSSGYMETQYF. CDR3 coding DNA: TGTGCCAGCAGCTCAGGGTATATGGAGACCCAGTACTTC. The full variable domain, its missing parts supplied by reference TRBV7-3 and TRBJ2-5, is GAGVSQTPSNKVTEKGKYVELRCDPISGHTALYWYRQSLGQGPEFLIYFQGTGAADDSGLPNDRFFAVRPEGSVSTLKIQRTERGDSAVYLCASSSGYMETQYFGPGTRLLVL.

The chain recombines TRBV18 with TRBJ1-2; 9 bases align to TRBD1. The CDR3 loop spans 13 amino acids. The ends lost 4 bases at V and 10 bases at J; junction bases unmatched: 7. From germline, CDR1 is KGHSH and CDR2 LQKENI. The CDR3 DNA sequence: TGTGCCAGCTCACAACCGGGACAGGGTCCCTACACCTTC. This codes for CASSQPGQGPYTF.

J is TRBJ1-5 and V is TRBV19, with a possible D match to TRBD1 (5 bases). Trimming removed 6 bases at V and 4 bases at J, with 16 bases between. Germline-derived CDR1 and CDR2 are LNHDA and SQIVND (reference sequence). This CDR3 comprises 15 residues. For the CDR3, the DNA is TGTGCCAGTAGCCACTTTGACAGCTTAAATCAGCCCCAGCATTTT. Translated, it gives CASSHFDSLNQPQHF.

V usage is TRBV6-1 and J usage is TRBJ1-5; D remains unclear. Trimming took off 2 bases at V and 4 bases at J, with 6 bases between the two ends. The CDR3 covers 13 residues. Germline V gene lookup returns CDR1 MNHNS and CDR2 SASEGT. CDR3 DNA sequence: TGTGCCAGCAGTGAAAATACAAATCAGCCCCAGCATTTT. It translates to CASSENTNQPQHF.

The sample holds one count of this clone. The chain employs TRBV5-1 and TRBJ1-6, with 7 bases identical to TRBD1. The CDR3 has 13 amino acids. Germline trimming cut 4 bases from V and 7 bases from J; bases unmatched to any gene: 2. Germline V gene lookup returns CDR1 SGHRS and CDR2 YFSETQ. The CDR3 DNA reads TGCGCCAGCAGCAGGGGACAGAATTCACCCCTCCACTTT. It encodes CASSRGQNSPLHF.

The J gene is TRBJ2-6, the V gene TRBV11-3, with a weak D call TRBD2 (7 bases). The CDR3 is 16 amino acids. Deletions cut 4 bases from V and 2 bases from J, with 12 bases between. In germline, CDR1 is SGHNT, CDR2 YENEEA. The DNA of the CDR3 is TGTGCCAGCAGCTGGGGGGGCGGAACTGGGGCCAACGTCCTGACTTTC. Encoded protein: CASSWGGGTGANVLTF.

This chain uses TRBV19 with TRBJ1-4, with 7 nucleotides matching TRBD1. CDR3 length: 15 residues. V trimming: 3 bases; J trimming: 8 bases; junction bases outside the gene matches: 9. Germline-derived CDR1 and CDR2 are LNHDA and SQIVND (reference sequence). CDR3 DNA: TGTGCCAGTAGTATGACGCCCGGGACAGTAGAAAAACTGTTTTTT. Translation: CASSMTPGTVEKLFF.

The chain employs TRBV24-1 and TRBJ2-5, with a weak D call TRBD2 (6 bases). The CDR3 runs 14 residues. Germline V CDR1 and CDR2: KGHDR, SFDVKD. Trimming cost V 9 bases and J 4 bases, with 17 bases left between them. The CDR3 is CATSSREDGETQYF. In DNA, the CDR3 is TGTGCCACCTCCTCCAGGGAGGATGGAGAGACCCAGTACTTC.

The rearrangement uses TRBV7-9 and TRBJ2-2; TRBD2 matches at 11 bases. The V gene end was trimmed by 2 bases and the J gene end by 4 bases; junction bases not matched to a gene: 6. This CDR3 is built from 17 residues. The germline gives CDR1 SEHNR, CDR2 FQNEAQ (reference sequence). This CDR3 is CASSLRTSGSGTGELFF. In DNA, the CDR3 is TGTGCCAGCAGCTTAAGGACTAGCGGGTCAGGCACCGGGGAGCTGTTTTTT. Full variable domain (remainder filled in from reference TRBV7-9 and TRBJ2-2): DTGVSQNPRHKITKRGQNVTFRCDPISEHNRLYWYRQTLGQGPEFLTYFQNEAQLEKSRLLSDRFSAERPKGSFSTLEIQRTEQGDSAMYLCASSLRTSGSGTGELFFGEGSRLTVL.

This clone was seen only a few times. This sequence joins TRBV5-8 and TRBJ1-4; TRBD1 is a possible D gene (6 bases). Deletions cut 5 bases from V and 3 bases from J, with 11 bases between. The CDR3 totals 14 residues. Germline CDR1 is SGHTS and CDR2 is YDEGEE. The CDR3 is CASSHRVANEKLFF. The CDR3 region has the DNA TGTGCCAGCAGTCACAGGGTGGCTAATGAAAAACTGTTTTTT.

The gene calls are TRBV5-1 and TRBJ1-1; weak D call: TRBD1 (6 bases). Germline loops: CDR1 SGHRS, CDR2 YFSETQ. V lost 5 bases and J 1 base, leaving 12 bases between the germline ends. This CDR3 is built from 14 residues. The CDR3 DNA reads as TGCGCCAGCAGTTACTTACAGGGGAACACTGAAGCTTTCTTT. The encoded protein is CASSYLQGNTEAFF.